This TCR beta chain appears in the sequencing data of a study of cytomegalovirus exposure and HLA in healthy donors. Study findings and constraints: The majority of CMV-associated TCR beta chains were reported as apparently HLA-restricted in a later analysis.

To note about this clone: The target antigen is unknown.

A multiplex PCR was run with 60 Vbeta primers and 13 Jbeta primers. Assay used: immunoSEQ multiplex PCR; TCRdb lists only in-frame clones, some missing. The sample includes fewer than 150,000 clones, about 85% of them seen just once. The CDR3 spans 12 residues. Looked up from germline, CDR1 is MDHEN and CDR2 is SYDVKM. V gave up 6 bases and J gave up 5 bases, with 11 bases separating them. This receptor was identified in a woman in her 30s in good health and CMV-seropositive. V is TRBV28 and J is TRBJ2-7; perhaps TRBD2 as D (5 bases). Input material: PBMCs. Here the CDR3 DNA reads TGTGCCAGCAGGCCACGACTAAACGAGCAGTACTTC. It translates to CASRPRLNEQYF. The entire variable domain, with the rest obtained from reference TRBV28 and TRBJ2-7, is as follows: DVKVTQSSRYLVKRTGEKVFLECVQDMDHENMFWYRQDPGLGLRLIYFSYDVKMKEKGDIPEGYSVSREKKERFSLILESASTNQTSMYLCASRPRLNEQYFGPGTRLTVT.